This entry concerns a single T cell receptor (beta chain). Its antigen is undetermined. The source of the sample is a study of T cell responses to AZD1222 COVID-19 vaccine. Regarding the study as a whole: The study reported that nearly half of spike-specific TCRs target unmutated variant regions. Clonal diversity was possibly underestimated, and the donors were mostly white British, with more females. An increase in Spike-specific TCR breadth and depth was observed after two AZD1222 doses.

Second-dose timings of about 4 or about 12 weeks were pooled. Profiling relied on immunoSEQ multiplex PCR, and the TCRdb table lists in-frame clones only, not all of them. The table shows about 160,000 clones, with 94% occurring only once. V shed 6 bases and J shed 8 bases, with 23 bases lying between them. This CDR3 has 16 residues. Germline CDR1 reads KGHSH; CDR2 reads LQKENI. The TCR was taken from an adult who received the AZD1222 COVID-19 vaccine. The V gene is TRBV18, the J gene TRBJ2-1, with D possibly being TRBD1 or TRBD2 (5 bases each). The specimen was peripheral blood, collected 28 days after the second AZD1222 dose. The CDR3 spells CASSPPGTSPYDEQFF. CDR3 nucleotides: TGTGCCAGCTCCCCCCCCGGGACCTCACCCTATGATGAGCAGTTCTTC.